Listed here are 11 T cell receptor beta chains from one sample, sequenced in a study of cytomegalovirus exposure and HLA in healthy donors. 13 Jbeta primers and 60 Vbeta primers were used for the PCR. The repertoire was sequenced with immunoSEQ multiplex PCR; TCRdb's copy has only in-frame clones and lacks some. The sample includes around 97,000 clones, roughly 77% of them seen just once. Sequenced input: PBMCs. The receptors were sampled from a woman between 18 and 29 years old in good health and CMV-seropositive.

V gene TRBV6-5 combines with J gene TRBJ2-5; 14 positions agree with TRBD2. The V segment lost 5 bases and the J segment 1 base; nucleotides outside the gene matches: 0. CDR1 and CDR2 from the germline V gene are MNHEY and SVGAGI. The CDR3 contains 15 residues. The CDR3 protein is CASSGTSGGQETQYF. The CDR3 DNA reads TGTGCCAGCAGTGGGACTAGCGGGGGCCAAGAGACCCAGTACTTC.

The chain carries TRBV2 and TRBJ1-5, with D perhaps matching TRBD1 (5 bases). The CDR3 covers 17 residues. Germline-derived CDR1 and CDR2 are SNHLY and FYNNEI. Trimming shortened V by 3 bases and J by 0 bases, and 15 bases separated the two germline ends. The CDR3 region is CASSESSAGFSNQPQHF. CDR3 nucleotide sequence: TGTGCCAGCAGTGAGAGTTCGGCAGGGTTTAGCAATCAGCCCCAGCATTTT. The full variable domain, its missing parts supplied by reference TRBV2 and TRBJ1-5, is EPEVTQTPSHQVTQMGQEVILRCVPISNHLYFYWYRQILGQKVEFLVSFYNNEISEKSEIFDDQFSVERPDGSNFTLKIRSTKLEDSAMYFCASSESSAGFSNQPQHFGDGTRLSIL.

The chain carries TRBV9 and TRBJ2-7, with 7 nucleotides matching TRBD2. The V gene's germline CDR1 is SGDLS and CDR2 YYNGEE. V lost 0 bases, J lost 0 bases, and 6 bases stayed unmatched. This CDR3 is built from 16 residues. The CDR3, as DNA: TGTGCCAGCAGCGTAGGAGCCGGGACTAACTCCTACGAGCAGTACTTC. As protein: CASSVGAGTNSYEQYF.

CDR3 sequence reads: CASSFSHSPLHF. The CDR3 bases are TGTGCCAGCAGCTTTAGTCATTCACCCCTCCACTTT. The rearrangement links TRBV5-6 to TRBJ1-6; D is undetermined. Germline V gene data show CDR1 as SGHDT and CDR2 as YYEEEE. This CDR3 has 12 residues. The germline V and J ends were trimmed by 2 bases and 8 bases, with 5 bases remaining between them.

V and J are TRBV6-6 and TRBJ2-2; 8 nucleotides align to TRBD1. This CDR3 has 15 amino acids. Germline trimming cut 5 bases from V and 4 bases from J; bases unmatched to any gene: 6. CDR1 and CDR2 (germline): MNHNY, SVGAGI (reference sequence). This chain's CDR3 is CASSAQGATTGELFF. Here the CDR3 DNA reads TGTGCCAGCAGTGCTCAGGGGGCCACCACCGGGGAGCTGTTTTTT.

The rearrangement links TRBV9 to TRBJ2-5; tentative D call: TRBD1 (6 bases). V gave up 2 bases and J gave up 4 bases, with 12 bases separating them. Germline lookup yields CDR1 SGDLS and CDR2 YYNGEE. The CDR3 spans 14 residues. The CDR3: CASSVTEGVETQYF. The DNA for the CDR3 is TGTGCCAGCAGCGTGACAGAGGGGGTAGAGACCCAGTACTTC.

V usage is TRBV5-6 and J usage is TRBJ1-1; D is perhaps TRBD1 (5 bases). V was pared by 4 bases and J by 0 bases, with 13 bases between. This CDR3 spans 15 amino acids. Germline-derived CDR1 and CDR2 are SGHDT and YYEEEE. The CDR3 reads CASSALQEMNTEAFF. CDR3 in DNA: TGTGCCAGCAGCGCCTTACAGGAGATGAACACTGAAGCTTTCTTT.

The chain has TRBV7-8 and TRBJ2-7, with a possible D match to TRBD2 (5 bases). Germline-derived CDR1 and CDR2 are SGHVS and FQNEAQ. Trimming removed 7 bases from V and 6 bases from J, with 13 bases in between. CDR3 size: 12 residues. The CDR3 nucleotides are TGTGCCAGCACCGCTTTAGGACTCGAGCAGTACTTC. Its translation is CASTALGLEQYF.

The chain employs TRBV19 and TRBJ2-3, with D possibly matching TRBD2 (6 bases). V was trimmed by 7 bases and J by 5 bases, leaving 13 bases between them. The CDR3 is 13 amino acids. Per the germline V gene, CDR1 is LNHDA and CDR2 is SQIVND (reference sequence). CDR3 region: CASTRDSQDTQYF. DNA for the CDR3: TGTGCCAGTACCCGGGACTCACAAGATACGCAGTATTTT.

This clone was detected a few times. The V and J genes are TRBV29-1 and TRBJ2-7; D uncertain. V gave up 4 bases and J gave up 3 bases, with 7 bases separating them. The CDR3 covers 11 residues. Germline V gives CDR1 SQVTM, CDR2 ANQGSEA. The CDR3 is CSVGQVYEQYF. In nucleotides, the CDR3 is TGCAGCGTTGGCCAGGTCTACGAGCAGTACTTC.

In the case of this clone: The CDR3 does not end in the conserved phenylalanine or tryptophan, so this is likely a read error. V usage is TRBV2 and J usage is TRBJ2-7; 7 bases fit TRBD2. J gave up 0 bases and V 3 bases, and 2 bases lay outside the gene matches. Per germline, CDR1 SNHLY and CDR2 FYNNEI. The CDR3 is made up of 14 amino acids. The DNA of the CDR3 is TGTGCCAGCAGTGACCTAGCGGCCTCCTACGAGCAGTACCTC. It yields the protein CASSDLAASYEQYL.